This T cell receptor (beta chain) was obtained from a study of T-cell memory formation after mild COVID-19. Overall study findings and caveats: The main location of contracting CD4+ clones was CM and EM, and that of contracting CD8+ clones was EMRA. Detection of some responders pre-infection suggested pre-existing cross-reactive memory T cells participated.

This CDR3 has 13 amino acids. Trimming pared 3 bases from V and 6 bases from J, leaving 10 bases between. Germline V lookup: CDR1 SGHRS, CDR2 YFSETQ. TCRdb reprocessed the 5' RACE reads via MiXCR and lists one record per CDR3 protein. The sample records 58,000 or so distinct CDR3 sequences, roughly 25% being singletons. Concerning this clonotype: The antigen remains undetermined.

Sequencing input: PBMCs or a T cell subset sorted from them (not recorded which). The V gene is TRBV5-1, the J gene TRBJ2-1; D is possibly TRBD1 (5 bases). The clonotype comes from a man aged 18 to 30 who had mild COVID-19 (a few samples of this study predate the infection). Cell type and time point are not known. In nucleotides, the CDR3 is TGCGCCAGCAGCTCAGGGTATCTCAATGAGCAGTTCTTC. The encoded protein is CASSSGYLNEQFF.